Listed here is a single TCR beta chain. It has no known antigen specificity. No quality values exist for individual bases; no much larger clone is one base distant. The data are from a study of identical twins (dated by TCRdb to about 2016). Notes on the research overall: TCR alpha and beta repertoires from monozygotic twins, unrelated adults of various ages and cord blood were deep-sequenced to test whether fetal clonotypes persist. Replicate twin experiments were performed at different times using different library preparation protocols to rule out contamination. The paper as a whole reports these results and caveats: Fewer insertions were carried by abundant cord blood beta clonotypes, a similar but weaker trend appeared in young adult naive repertoires, and no such trend appeared in memory repertoires. In monozygotic twins, recombination models systematically underestimated out-of-frame TCR alpha sharing, but the models matched the sharing seen between unrelated individuals. Zero-insertion analyses could be partly confounded by invariant T cells such as MAIT and iNKT, although diverse VJ usage argued against such confounding for most clonotypes. Compared with coincidental sharing between unrelated individuals, an excess of low generation-probability sequences was observed among out-of-frame TCR alpha sequences shared between twins. Because the same donors could not be followed over many years, the conclusions relied on cross-sectional statistical analysis. Excess twin sharing in beta out-of-frame sequences was weaker because fewer shared sequences lowered the signal-to-noise ratio.

All donors were healthy Caucasians. The germline V gene yields SGHDN for CDR1 and FVKESK for CDR2. The CDR3 runs 15 residues from the cysteine to the phenylalanine. Of the read, only the CDR3 DNA is kept; its 45 bases are in frame from base 1. For this chain, trimming is 2 bases at the V end and 5 bases at the J end, and the number of junction bases without a gene match is 7. The protocol used for the library was 5' RACE. Sequencing was carried out with an Illumina HiSeq 2000. A universal primer binding site was added through template switching, and the final cDNA carried a unique molecular identifier so that TCR cDNA molecules could be counted accurately. Specific primers in the conserved constant-segment region were used to synthesize first-strand cDNA for TCR alpha and beta chains. To control for contamination, every cDNA library carried two barcodes: a SMART-Mk sample barcode plus Illumina barcodes. Two successive PCR steps introduced TruSeq adapter sequences along with Illumina sample barcodes. The TCR alpha and beta cDNA libraries were sequenced on the Illumina HiSeq platform using custom primers. As for the original processing: Unique molecular identifiers were extracted from raw reads with MiGEC, and CDR3 positions were determined with MiXCR. For each individual, recombination models were inferred using an EM algorithm with the repgenHMM and IGoR tools. The analysis of shared clonotypes was done with the tcR package in R, with sharing normalized by the product of cloneset sizes. To study raw recombination without the effects of thymic and clonal selection, out-of-frame nonproductive sequences were analyzed. TCRdb reanalyzed the raw reads on its own, using fastp at Q25 for trimming and MiXCR for clone calling, and kept in-frame beta chains. A single entry per CDR3 protein holds the most common genes and DNA from its merged rows. The V and J calls here are based on TCRdb, not the publication. The table for this sample lists about 1.7 million distinct CDR3 sequences; around a third of them were counted only once. About 0.27% of the sample rests with the top ten.

The V gene is TRBV14 and the J gene is TRBJ2-5; 8 bases in the junction line up with TRBD1. The sequence was collected from a newborn girl in good health. The specimen sequenced was cord blood. The CDR3 protein sequence reads: CASSQRAGGRETQYF. The nucleotide sequence is TGTGCCAGCAGCCAAAGGGCAGGGGGCCGGGAGACCCAGTACTTC.